This TCR beta chain was found in a study of early T cells in non-severe SARS-CoV-2 infection. As for the study in general: Whole-blood bulk RNA, unsorted, was sequenced, and chains were unpaired.

As part of library construction, unique molecular identifiers were attached to individual cDNA molecules. From the 5' RACE reads, TCRdb called clonotypes with MiXCR, one entry per CDR3 protein. This table has roughly 83,000 distinct CDR3 sequences, more than 9% appearing once. CDR1 is DFQATT, CDR2 SNEGSKA, per germline (reference sequence). The CDR3 has 14 residues. Germline trimming cut 1 base from V and 5 bases from J; bases unmatched to any gene: 4. This clonotype was detected many times. The source of this sequence is an adult who was a healthcare worker with PCR-confirmed SARS-CoV-2 infection or an uninfected control (not recorded which). The sample here was whole blood, taken at baseline. The chain links TRBV20-1 to TRBJ2-5; 10 nucleotides agree with TRBD2. CDR3 amino acids: CSARGLAGVETQYF. DNA for the CDR3: TGCAGTGCTAGAGGTCTAGCGGGAGTGGAGACCCAGTACTTC.